One sample yielded the 10 T cell receptor beta chains listed below, sequenced in a study of identical twins. TCRdb redid the calling of the 5' RACE reads with MiXCR, one entry per CDR3 protein. The data hold roughly 720,000 distinct CDR3 sequences, with over 15% observed a single time. The data also belong to a second study, concerning T cells expressing NK-cell markers.

Sequencing was performed on PBMCs. Receptors originate from a woman between 18 and 29 years old in good health.

V usage is TRBV5-4 and J usage is TRBJ2-3, with 8 bases fitting TRBD2. Unmatched junction bases numbered 15, after V lost 6 bases and J lost 3 bases. This CDR3 spans 17 amino acids. CDR1 and CDR2 (germline): SGHNT, YYREEE (reference sequence). CDR3 sequence reads: CASTPLKTGGGTDTQYF. The CDR3 DNA reads as TGTGCCAGCACCCCTTTGAAGACGGGAGGGGGGACAGATACGCAGTATTTT.

This clonotype came up many times. The gene calls are TRBV7-2 and TRBJ1-1, with D unresolved. Trimming stripped 5 bases from V and 8 bases from J, with 15 bases between. Germline assignment: CDR1 SGHTA and CDR2 FQGNSA. This CDR3 spans 13 amino acids. The CDR3 DNA is TGTGCCAGCAGCCAAAGGGTCCGGAGGGAAGCTTTCTTT. Its translation is CASSQRVRREAFF.

The V and J genes are TRBV27 and TRBJ2-7; 9 positions agree with TRBD1. The CDR3 runs to 14 residues. Germline CDR1 is MNHEY and CDR2 is SMNVEV (reference sequence). V shed 6 bases and J 7 bases; nucleotides not matched to a gene: 10. The CDR3 DNA is TGTGCCAGCAGCTTTAGTGGGACAGGGAGAGAGCAGTACTTC. This sequence encodes CASSFSGTGREQYF.

This clonotype was picked up a small number of times. This sequence joins TRBV11-2 and TRBJ2-7; the D gene is possibly TRBD2 (5 bases). CDR1 and CDR2 (germline): SGHAT, FQNNGV. The CDR3 has 13 residues. V lost 6 bases to trimming and J lost 2 bases, with 11 bases between them. CDR3 sequence (DNA): TGTGCCAGCAGGGGGATCGGGGCCTACGAGCAGTACTTC. Protein product: CASRGIGAYEQYF.

The V gene is TRBV25-1, the J gene TRBJ2-3; TRBD2 agrees at 9 bases. CDR3 length: 15 amino acids. CDR1 is MGHDK, CDR2 SYGVNS, per germline. With 3 bases clipped from V and 5 bases from J, the junction kept 6 bases outside the gene matches. CDR3 bases: TGTGCCAGCAGTGACGCTAGCGGGGCTGGAGATACGCAGTATTTT. Protein product: CASSDASGAGDTQYF.

This clonotype has more than one count but fewer than ten. The chain employs TRBV19 and TRBJ2-2; perhaps TRBD1 as D (7 bases). Germline CDR1 and CDR2: LNHDA and SQIVND (reference sequence). This CDR3 region has 14 residues. The germline V and J ends were trimmed by 8 bases and 6 bases, with 16 bases remaining between them. CDR3 DNA sequence: TGTGCCAGTGCGACGGCAGGGGGGCCCGGGGAGCTGTTTTTT. This sequence encodes CASATAGGPGELFF.

There are a few counts of this clonotype. The chain recombines TRBV4-3 with TRBJ1-2; D is ambiguous. Germline loops: CDR1 LGHNA, CDR2 YSLEER. V lost 0 bases, J lost 4 bases, and 15 bases lay in between. The CDR3 covers 16 residues. CDR3 DNA: TGCGCCAGCAGCCAAGATTCCCTCGGGGTACTCTATGGCTACACCTTC. This translates into CASSQDSLGVLYGYTF.

This clonotype was counted between two and nine times. The J gene is TRBJ2-5, the V gene TRBV5-1, with a possible D match to TRBD1 (6 bases). Germline V gives CDR1 SGHRS, CDR2 YFSETQ. The CDR3 totals 16 residues. The V end was cut by 0 bases, the J end by 2 bases, with 14 bases between. For the CDR3, the DNA is TGCGCCAGCAGCTTGGAAACAGGGCGTCCTCAAGAGACCCAGTACTTC. Translated, it gives CASSLETGRPQETQYF.

The chain carries TRBV6-1 and TRBJ2-1; 12 positions match TRBD2. The CDR3 has 16 residues. Germline V gene data show CDR1 as MNHNS and CDR2 as SASEGT. The V segment lost 5 bases and the J segment 0 bases; nucleotides outside the gene matches: 2. CDR3 amino acids: CASSPSGRASYNEQFF. CDR3 sequence (DNA): TGTGCCAGCAGTCCTAGCGGGAGGGCCTCCTACAATGAGCAGTTCTTC.

The V gene is TRBV20-1, the J gene TRBJ2-5; 9 bases are a match to TRBD2. The trim removed 7 bases at V and 4 bases at J, leaving 16 bases unmatched. The CDR3 runs to 16 residues. From germline, CDR1 is DFQATT and CDR2 SNEGSKA (reference sequence). The CDR3 bases are TGCAGTGGATCAGGATCGGTAGCGGGAGTCGGAGAGACCCAGTACTTC. This sequence encodes CSGSGSVAGVGETQYF.